Sequencing of this T cell receptor (beta chain) was carried out in a study of T cells in Graves' hyperthyroidism and ophthalmopathy. General study findings and limits: Classification by a 13 V-J model distinguished ophthalmopathy from stable hyperthyroidism.

The CDR3 has 15 amino acids. V lost 5 bases and J 0 bases, leaving 11 bases between the germline ends. Germline CDR1 and CDR2: MNHEY and SVGAGI. This clonotype turned up a few times. Its target is unknown. What was amplified from RNA transcripts were TCR beta CDR3 regions. First-round RT-PCR with HTBI primers amplified the TCR CDR3 region. TCRdb reanalysed the multiplex PCR reads using MiXCR and keeps one entry per CDR3 protein. The profile shows about 580,000 distinct CDR3 sequences, around 46% of them singletons. This receptor was taken from a woman between 18 and 30 years old with Graves' hyperthyroidism. Sequenced material: peripheral blood or thyroid tissue (not recorded which). The chain recombines TRBV6-5 with TRBJ1-5; D is ambiguous. The CDR3 spells CASSLTSYSNQPQHF. The CDR3 DNA is TGTGCCAGCAGTCTGACGTCGTATAGCAATCAGCCCCAGCATTTT.